The rows below give T cell receptor beta chains drawn from one sample of a study of cytomegalovirus exposure and HLA in healthy donors. The method was immunoSEQ multiplex PCR; TCRdb's version includes in-frame clones alone and lacks a portion of them. The sample contains about 88,000 clones, 84% of which appear only once. Sequenced sample: PBMCs. The receptors derive from a woman aged 18 to 35 in good health and CMV-seropositive. Both conserved end residues are part of each CDR3. The order of the fields is J gene, V gene, clone size, D gene, CDR3 DNA, CDR3 protein. D genes are given only for firm matches. Size values are once, few and many counts, or a class for expanded clones, and some rows have none.

>TRBJ2-5|TRBV9|-|-
TGTGCCAGCAGCGTAGCTGGATTGGGCTACCAAGAGACCCAGTACTTC
CASSVAGLGYQETQYF
>TRBJ1-5|TRBV15|once|-
TGTGCCACCAGCGGGGGGTCGGGCAATCAGCCCCAGCATTTT
CATSGGSGNQPQHF
>TRBJ1-4|TRBV6-1|few|-
TGTGCCAGCAGTGAAGGGCGGGTAGGGGGTGAAAAACTGTTTTTT
CASSEGRVGGEKLFF
>TRBJ2-1|TRBV4-3|once|TRBD2
TGCGCCAGCAGCCAAGATCGGGGGGGAGGGCGCAATGAGCAGTTCTTC
CASSQDRGGGRNEQFF
>TRBJ2-2|TRBV7-3|-|-
TGTGCCAGCAGCTTAGCCGGGACGGGGGACACCGGGGAGCTGTTTTTT
CASSLAGTGDTGELFF
>TRBJ2-1|TRBV7-9|once|TRBD1
TGTGCCAGCAGCTTATTTTTAGGTTGGCAGGGGGATGTGAATGAGCAGTTCTTC
CASSLFLGWQGDVNEQFF
>TRBJ1-5|TRBV27|-|-
TGTGCCAGCAGTTTTCAGGGAAAAGTCCAGCATTTT
CASSFQGKVQHF
>TRBJ1-4|TRBV6-6|-|-
TGTGCCAGCAGTTACTCGGACAGTCCTAATGAAAAACTGTTTTTT
CASSYSDSPNEKLFF
>TRBJ2-2|TRBV10-3|-|TRBD1
TGTGCCATTACTCAGGGGGCGGAAGGCACCGGGGAGCTGTTTTTT
CAITQGAEGTGELFF
>TRBJ2-5|TRBV18|-|-
TGTGCCAGCTCACCACCGGCAGGGCAAGAGACCCAGTACTTC
CASSPPAGQETQYF
>TRBJ2-1|TRBV5-1|-|TRBD2
TGCGCCAGCAGCGTGGAGGGACTAGCGGTTGAGCAGTTCTTC
CASSVEGLAVEQFF
>TRBJ2-1|TRBV4-1|-|TRBD1
TGCGCCAGCAGCCCGGGACAGGGATACAATGAGCAGTTCTTC
CASSPGQGYNEQFF
>TRBJ1-1|TRBV27|-|TRBD1
TGTGCCAGCAGTGCCCCCCCCGGGACAGGGGGCGCGAGGACTGAAGCTTTCTTT
CASSAPPGTGGARTEAFF
>TRBJ1-3|TRBV27|-|-
TGTGCCAGCAGAAACGGGGTTGGAAACACCATATATTTT
CASRNGVGNTIYF
>TRBJ2-7|TRBV2|-|-
TGTGCCAGCAGCCTGACGTCGCCTAGCTCCTACGAGCAGTACTTC
CASSLTSPSSYEQYF
>TRBJ1-6|TRBV5-1|-|TRBD1
TGCGCCAGCACCCCCGGGACAGCCGCGACCGCCCTCCACTTT
CASTPGTAATALHF
>TRBJ1-1|TRBV7-2|-|-
TGTGCCAGCAGCCCCTGGACAAACACTGAAGCTTTCTTT
CASSPWTNTEAFF
>TRBJ2-7|TRBV28|-|TRBD1
TGTGCCAGCAGTTTACCCGGGACAGCCCCTATTGAGCAGTACTTC
CASSLPGTAPIEQYF
>TRBJ2-5|TRBV6-6|-|-
TGTGCCAGCAGTCTTCGAGGTGTGACCCAGTACTTC
CASSLRGVTQYF
>TRBJ2-5|TRBV28|-|-
TGTGCCAGCTGTGACGGGGGAGCTTTCCAAGAGACCCAGTACTTC
CASCDGGAFQETQYF
>TRBJ2-7|TRBV18|-|-
TGTGCCAGCTCACTCGGGACTCTCGAGCAGTACTTC
CASSLGTLEQYF
>TRBJ2-2|TRBV9|-|TRBD1
TGTGCCAGCAGCGTACAGGGGGTTGACACCGGGGAGCTGTTTTTT
CASSVQGVDTGELFF
>TRBJ1-5|TRBV7-9|-|-
TGTGCCAGCAGCCAATCCGGGAACCAGCCCCAGCATTTT
CASSQSGNQPQHF
>TRBJ1-2|TRBV6-5|once|TRBD1
TGTGCCAGCACCCCCTCAGGGGGCAAATTCTACACCTTC
CASTPSGGKFYTF
>TRBJ2-5|TRBV4-3|-|-
TGCGCCAGCAGCCAAGTAGTCAGGCAGGAAGAGACCCAGTACTTC
CASSQVVRQEETQYF
>TRBJ2-7|TRBV9|few|-
TGTGCCAGCAGCGTAGACGGGTACGAGCAGTACTTC
CASSVDGYEQYF
>TRBJ1-3|TRBV29-1|-|TRBD1
TGCAGCGTGGGCGGGGACAGGGGCGAAAACACCATATATTTT
CSVGGDRGENTIYF
>TRBJ2-1|TRBV7-8|-|-
TGTGCCAGCAGCCCCATGAGGTATGGATGGCAGTTCTTC
CASSPMRYGWQFF
>TRBJ1-1|TRBV9|-|TRBD1
TGTGCCAGCAGCGTAGCTGAAGGGACAGGGTGGAACACTGAAGCTTTCTTT
CASSVAEGTGWNTEAFF
>TRBJ2-3|TRBV6-5|-|TRBD2
TGTGCCAGCAGTTCGGGACTAGCGGGGTGGTCAGATACGCAGTATTTT
CASSSGLAGWSDTQYF
>TRBJ2-7|TRBV30|-|-
TGTGCCTGGAGTGGGCTTCAGGGTTCCACCTACGAGCAGTACTTC
CAWSGLQGSTYEQYF
>TRBJ2-2|TRBV11-2|-|-
TGTGCCAGCAGTACAGGGAATGCCGGTAACGGGGAGCTGTTTTTT
CASSTGNAGNGELFF
>TRBJ2-3|TRBV19|few|TRBD2
TGTGCCAGTAGCTCCCCGTTGCGGGGGGCAGATACGCAGTATTTT
CASSSPLRGADTQYF
>TRBJ1-2|TRBV5-8|-|-
TGTGCCAGCAGCTTGGTGGCAGGGAACTATGGCTACACCTTC
CASSLVAGNYGYTF
>TRBJ2-2|TRBV27|-|TRBD2
TGTGCCAGCTGGAATAGTGGACTAGCGGGGGCGAACACCGGGGAGCTGTTTTTT
CASWNSGLAGANTGELFF